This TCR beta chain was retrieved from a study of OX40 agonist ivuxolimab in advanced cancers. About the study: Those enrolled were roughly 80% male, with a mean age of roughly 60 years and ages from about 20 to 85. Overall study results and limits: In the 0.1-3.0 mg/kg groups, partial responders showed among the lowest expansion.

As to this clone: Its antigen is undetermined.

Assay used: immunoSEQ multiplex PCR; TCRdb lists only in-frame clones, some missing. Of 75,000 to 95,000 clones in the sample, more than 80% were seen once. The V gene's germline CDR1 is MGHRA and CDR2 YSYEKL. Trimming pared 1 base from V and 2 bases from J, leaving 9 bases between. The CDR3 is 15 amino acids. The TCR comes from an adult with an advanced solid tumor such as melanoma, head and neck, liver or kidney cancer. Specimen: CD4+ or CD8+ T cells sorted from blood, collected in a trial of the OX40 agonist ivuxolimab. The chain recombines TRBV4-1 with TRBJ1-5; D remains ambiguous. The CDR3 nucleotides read TGCGCCAGCAGCCAAGGACCCTGGGGCAATCAGCCCCAGCATTTT. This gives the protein CASSQGPWGNQPQHF.